Presented here are 2 T cell receptor beta chains from one specimen sequenced in a study of monozygotic twins with cystic fibrosis. Repertoires were generated with immunoSEQ multiplex PCR, while TCRdb's copy carries only in-frame clones and drops some. This sample has about 10,000 clones; 99% occur once, and the top ten carry 0.35% to 0.5%. The material sequenced was blood. The receptors were gathered from a man aged 18 to 30 with cystic fibrosis.

This rearrangement joins TRBV5-6 to TRBJ2-5; 11 nucleotides align to TRBD2. Germline V gives CDR1 SGHDT, CDR2 YYEEEE. V was clipped by 4 bases and J by 4 bases; unmatched bases: 6. The CDR3 loop spans 15 amino acids. CDR3 protein: CASSTDSGGGETQYF. The CDR3 region has the DNA TGTGCCAGCAGCACCGATAGCGGGGGGGGAGAGACCCAGTACTTC.

This clone was seen a single time. The chain uses TRBV7-9 and TRBJ1-3; unclear D gene. The CDR3 covers 14 residues. Germline assignment: CDR1 SEHNR and CDR2 FQNEAQ (reference sequence). V lost 1 base and J lost 3, with 7 bases in between. The chain's CDR3 is CASSLVTSGNTIYF. The CDR3 nucleotides are TGTGCCAGCAGCTTAGTTACCAGTGGAAACACCATATATTTT. Filled out from reference TRBV7-9 and TRBJ1-3, the complete variable domain reads DTGVSQNPRHKITKRGQNVTFRCDPISEHNRLYWYRQTLGQGPEFLTYFQNEAQLEKSRLLSDRFSAERPKGSFSTLEIQRTEQGDSAMYLCASSLVTSGNTIYFGEGSWLTVV.